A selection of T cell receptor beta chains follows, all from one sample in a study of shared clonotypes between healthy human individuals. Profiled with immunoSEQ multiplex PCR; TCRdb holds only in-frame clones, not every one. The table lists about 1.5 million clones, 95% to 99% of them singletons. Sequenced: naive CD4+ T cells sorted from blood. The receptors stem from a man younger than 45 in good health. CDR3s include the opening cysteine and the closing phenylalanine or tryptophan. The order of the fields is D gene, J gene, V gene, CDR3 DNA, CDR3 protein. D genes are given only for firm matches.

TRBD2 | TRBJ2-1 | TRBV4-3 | TGCGCCAGCAGCCGGGAGCTTACCGGGACTAGCGCAAGCCGTCCCTCTTACAATGAGCAGTTCTTC | CASSRELTGTSASRPSYNEQFF
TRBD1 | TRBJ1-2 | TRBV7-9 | TGTGCCAGCAGCCCCCAAACAGGGGGAAAAAACTATGGCTACACCTTC | CASSPQTGGKNYGYTF
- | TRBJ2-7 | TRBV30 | TGTGCCTGGGGGGGTTCGGGCTACGAGCAGTACTTC | CAWGGSGYEQYF
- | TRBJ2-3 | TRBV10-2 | TGCGCCAGCAGTGATTCGTGGGGAGGAGGTTCAGATACGCAGTATTTT | CASSDSWGGGSDTQYF
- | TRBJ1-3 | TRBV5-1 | TGCGCCAGCAGCCCATTCAGTCGAGCGGATCTCTCTGGAAACACCATATATTTT | CASSPFSRADLSGNTIYF
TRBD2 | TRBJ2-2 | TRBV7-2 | TGTGCCAGCAGCGCGACCCCGGGACTAGCGGTCTTCACCGGGGAGCTGTTTTTT | CASSATPGLAVFTGELFF
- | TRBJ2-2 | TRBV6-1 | TGTGCCAGCAGTAGAGGGCCGGTCACCGGGGAGCTGTTTTTT | CASSRGPVTGELFF
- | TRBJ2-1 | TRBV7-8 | TGTGCCAGCAGCGACCGGGACTCTGACAATGAGCAGTTCTTC | CASSDRDSDNEQFF
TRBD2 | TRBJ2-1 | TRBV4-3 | TGCGCCAGCAGCCAGGAACTAGCGGGACAATACAATGAGCAGTTCTTC | CASSQELAGQYNEQFF
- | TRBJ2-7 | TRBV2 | TGTGCCAGCAGGACCGATAACTACGAGCAGTACTTC | CASRTDNYEQYF
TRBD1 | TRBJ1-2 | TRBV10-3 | TGTGCCATCAGTGAGTCGGGACAGGCCCCTAACTATGGCTACACCTTC | CAISESGQAPNYGYTF
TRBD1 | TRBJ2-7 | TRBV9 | TGTGCCAGCAGCCGAGGGGACAGGGGCGACGAGCAGTACTTC | CASSRGDRGDEQYF
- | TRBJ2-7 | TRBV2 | TGTGCCAGCAAGGCGGCACTACCAAGCTACGAGCAGTACTTC | CASKAALPSYEQYF
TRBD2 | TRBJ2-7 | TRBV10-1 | TGCGCCAGCAGTCGGACTAGCCCGGGTGAGCAGTACTTC | CASSRTSPGEQYF
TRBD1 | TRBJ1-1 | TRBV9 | TGTGCCAGCAGCGTAGATCCGGACAGGGGTAACACTGAAGCTTTCTTT | CASSVDPDRGNTEAFF
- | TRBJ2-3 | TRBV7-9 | TGTGCCAGCAGCCCCTTTAGCACAGATACGCAGTATTTT | CASSPFSTDTQYF